This T cell receptor beta chain derives from a study of T cell responses to AZD1222 COVID-19 vaccine. The table came from immunoSEQ multiplex PCR; TCRdb's copy has only in-frame clones and leaves some out. The table has 250,000 to 300,000 clones, around 92% seen once; the top ten hold around 0.5%. This clone occurred once. Its specificity is not known. Study conclusions and caveats: Dominant CD4 TCR responses targeted spike regions 160-218 and 743-854.

The CDR3 length is 13 residues. Germline-derived CDR1 and CDR2 are MDHEN and SYDVKM. The V gene lost 6 bases and the J gene lost 2 bases, with 10 bases spanning the gap. This chain connects TRBV28 to TRBJ1-2; tentative D call: TRBD1 (6 bases). The sequence came from an adult who received the AZD1222 COVID-19 vaccine. Sequencing was performed on peripheral blood, taken 28 days after the second AZD1222 dose. The CDR3 spells CASRRGTNYGYTF. CDR3 nucleotide sequence: TGTGCCAGCAGGCGGGGGACAAACTATGGCTACACCTTC.